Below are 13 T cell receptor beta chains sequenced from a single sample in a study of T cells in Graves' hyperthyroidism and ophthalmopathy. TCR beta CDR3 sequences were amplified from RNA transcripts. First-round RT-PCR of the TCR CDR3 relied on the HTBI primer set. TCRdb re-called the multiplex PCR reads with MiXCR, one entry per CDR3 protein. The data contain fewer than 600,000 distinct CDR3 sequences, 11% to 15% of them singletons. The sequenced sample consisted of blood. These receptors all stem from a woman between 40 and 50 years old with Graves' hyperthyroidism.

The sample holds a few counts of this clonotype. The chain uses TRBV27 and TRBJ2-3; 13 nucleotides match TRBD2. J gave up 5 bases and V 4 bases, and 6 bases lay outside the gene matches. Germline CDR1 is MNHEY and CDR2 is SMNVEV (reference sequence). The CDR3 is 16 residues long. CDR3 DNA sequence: TGTGCCAGCAGTTACGCAGGGACTAGCGGGGTAGATACGCAGTATTTT. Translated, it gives CASSYAGTSGVDTQYF.

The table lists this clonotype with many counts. The CDR3 region is CASSPPGDEQFF. The CDR3 bases are TGTGCCAGCAGCCCGCCCGGGGATGAGCAGTTCTTC. The chain combines TRBV7-8 with TRBJ2-1, with TRBD2 as a possible D gene (5 bases). V gave up 5 bases and J gave up 8 bases, with 10 bases separating them. This CDR3 spans 12 amino acids. Germline lookup yields CDR1 SGHVS and CDR2 FQNEAQ.

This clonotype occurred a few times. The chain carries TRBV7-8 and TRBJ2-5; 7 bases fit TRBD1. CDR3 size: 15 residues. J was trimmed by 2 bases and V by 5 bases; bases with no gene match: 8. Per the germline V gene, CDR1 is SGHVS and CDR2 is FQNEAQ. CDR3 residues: CASSRGTELQETQYF. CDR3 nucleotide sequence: TGTGCCAGCAGCCGAGGGACAGAACTACAAGAGACCCAGTACTTC.

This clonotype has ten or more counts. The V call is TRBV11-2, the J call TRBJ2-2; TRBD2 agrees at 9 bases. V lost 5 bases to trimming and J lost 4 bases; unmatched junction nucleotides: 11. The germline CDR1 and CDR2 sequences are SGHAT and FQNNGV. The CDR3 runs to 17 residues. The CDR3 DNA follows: TGTGCCAGCAGCCTGGGGATTAGCGGGAGTCGCACCGGGGAGCTGTTTTTT. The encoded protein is CASSLGISGSRTGELFF.

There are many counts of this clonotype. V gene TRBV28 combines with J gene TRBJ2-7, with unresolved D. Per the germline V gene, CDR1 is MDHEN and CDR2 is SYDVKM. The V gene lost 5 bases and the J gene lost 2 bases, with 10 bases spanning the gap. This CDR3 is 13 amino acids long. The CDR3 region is CASSVTVPYEQYF. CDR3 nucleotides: TGTGCCAGCAGTGTAACAGTCCCCTACGAGCAGTACTTC.

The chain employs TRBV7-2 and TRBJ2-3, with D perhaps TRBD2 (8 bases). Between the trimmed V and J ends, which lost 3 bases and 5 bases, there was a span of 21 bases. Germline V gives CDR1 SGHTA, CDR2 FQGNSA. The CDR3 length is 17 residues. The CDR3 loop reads CASSLEVAGQPGDTQYF. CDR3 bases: TGTGCCAGCAGCTTGGAGGTAGCGGGACAGCCCGGAGATACGCAGTATTTT.

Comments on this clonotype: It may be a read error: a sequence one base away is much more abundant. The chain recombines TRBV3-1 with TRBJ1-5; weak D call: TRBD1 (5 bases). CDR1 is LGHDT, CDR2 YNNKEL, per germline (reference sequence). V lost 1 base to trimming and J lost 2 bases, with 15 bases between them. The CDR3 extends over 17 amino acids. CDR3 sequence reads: CASSQGGAGRGNQPQHF. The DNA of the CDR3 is TGTGCCAGCAGCCAAGGGGGCGCGGGACGGGGCAATCAGCCCCAGCATTTT.

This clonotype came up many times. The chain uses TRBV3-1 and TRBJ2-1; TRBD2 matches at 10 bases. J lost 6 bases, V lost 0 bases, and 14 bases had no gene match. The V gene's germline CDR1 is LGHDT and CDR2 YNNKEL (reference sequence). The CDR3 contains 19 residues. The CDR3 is CASSQDPHGSGRTGNEQFF. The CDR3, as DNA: TGTGCCAGCAGCCAAGACCCCCATGGTAGCGGGAGGACAGGCAATGAGCAGTTCTTC.

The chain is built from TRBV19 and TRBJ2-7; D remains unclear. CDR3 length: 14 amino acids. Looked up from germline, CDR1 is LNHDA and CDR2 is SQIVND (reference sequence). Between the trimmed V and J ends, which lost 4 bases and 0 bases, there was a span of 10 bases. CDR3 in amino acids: CASSRTTLSYEQYF. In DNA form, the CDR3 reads TGTGCCAGTAGTAGAACTACCCTCTCCTACGAGCAGTACTTC. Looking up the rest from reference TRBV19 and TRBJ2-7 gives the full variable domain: DGGITQSPKYLFRKEGQNVTLSCEQNLNHDAMYWYRQDPGQGLRLIYYSQIVNDFQKGDIAEGYSVSREKKESFPLTVTSAQKNPTAFYLCASSRTTLSYEQYFGPGTRLTVT.

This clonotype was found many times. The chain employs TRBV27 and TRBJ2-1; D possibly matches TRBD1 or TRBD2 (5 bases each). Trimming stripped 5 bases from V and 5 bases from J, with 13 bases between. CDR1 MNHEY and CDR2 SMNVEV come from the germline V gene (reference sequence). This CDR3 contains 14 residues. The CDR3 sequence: CASSLRDLDNEQFF. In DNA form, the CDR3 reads TGTGCCAGCAGTCTCCGGGACCTCGACAATGAGCAGTTCTTC.

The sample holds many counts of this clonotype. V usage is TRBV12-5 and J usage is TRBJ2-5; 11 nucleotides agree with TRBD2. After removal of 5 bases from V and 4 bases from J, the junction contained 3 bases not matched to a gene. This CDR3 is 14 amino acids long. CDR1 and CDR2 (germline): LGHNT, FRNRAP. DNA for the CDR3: TGTGCTAGTGGTATTGGACTAGCGGGAGAGACCCAGTACTTC. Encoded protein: CASGIGLAGETQYF.

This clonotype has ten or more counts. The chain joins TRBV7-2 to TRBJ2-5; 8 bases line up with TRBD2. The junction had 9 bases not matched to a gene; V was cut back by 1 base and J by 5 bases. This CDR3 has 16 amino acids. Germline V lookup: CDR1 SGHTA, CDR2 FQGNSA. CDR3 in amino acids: CASSLVYGRVGETQYF. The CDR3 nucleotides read TGTGCCAGCAGCTTAGTTTACGGGAGGGTAGGGGAGACCCAGTACTTC.

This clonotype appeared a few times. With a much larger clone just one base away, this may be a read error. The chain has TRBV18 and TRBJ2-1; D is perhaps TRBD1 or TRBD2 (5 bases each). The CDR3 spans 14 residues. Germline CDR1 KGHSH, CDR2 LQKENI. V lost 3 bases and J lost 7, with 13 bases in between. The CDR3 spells CASSPRTPGNEQFF. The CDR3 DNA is TGTGCCAGCTCACCCAGGACTCCAGGGAATGAGCAGTTCTTC.